These T cell receptor beta chains were read from a single sample in a study of shared clonotypes between healthy human individuals. Only in-frame clones appear in the TCRdb table, and some are missing; sequencing was by immunoSEQ multiplex PCR. There are roughly 700,000 clones in the sample; around 74% occur only once, and approximately 1.7% lies in the top ten. The sample taken for sequencing was memory CD4+ T cells sorted from blood. All receptors come from a woman in her twenties or thirties in good health. Both conserved end residues are part of each CDR3. The order of the fields is D gene, clone size, J gene, V gene, CDR3 length, CDR3 protein, CDR3 DNA. D genes are given only for firm matches. Part of the rows lack a size; the others show once, few, many or a class for expanded clones.

d_call: NA
clone_size: NA
j_call: TRBJ1-4
v_call: TRBV27
cdr3_length: 16
cdr3_aa: CASSKARVRANEKLFF
cdr3_nt: TGTGCCAGCAGTAAAGCCAGGGTTCGTGCTAATGAAAAACTGTTTTTT

d_call: NA
clone_size: NA
j_call: TRBJ2-3
v_call: TRBV27
cdr3_length: 16
cdr3_aa: CASIWVIGPRSDTQYF
cdr3_nt: TGTGCCAGCATTTGGGTTATAGGGCCCCGGTCAGATACGCAGTATTTT

d_call: NA
clone_size: NA
j_call: TRBJ1-1
v_call: TRBV6-5
cdr3_length: 16
cdr3_aa: CASSYPPRPVGTEAFF
cdr3_nt: TGTGCCAGCAGTTACCCGCCCCGCCCAGTGGGCACTGAAGCTTTCTTT

d_call: TRBD2
clone_size: NA
j_call: TRBJ2-2
v_call: TRBV28
cdr3_length: 19
cdr3_aa: CASSLFDPTRGLATGELFF
cdr3_nt: TGTGCCAGCAGTTTATTTGACCCCACGCGGGGACTAGCAACCGGGGAGCTGTTTTTT

d_call: TRBD1
clone_size: many
j_call: TRBJ1-5
v_call: TRBV7-6
cdr3_length: 13
cdr3_aa: CASSLGQDRPQHF
cdr3_nt: TGTGCCAGCAGCTTGGGACAGGATCGGCCCCAGCATTTT

d_call: NA
clone_size: NA
j_call: TRBJ2-1
v_call: TRBV5-1
cdr3_length: 15
cdr3_aa: CASSLENPLLYEQFF
cdr3_nt: TGCGCCAGCAGCTTAGAGAACCCTCTTCTCTATGAGCAGTTCTTC

d_call: NA
clone_size: many
j_call: TRBJ1-1
v_call: TRBV5-1
cdr3_length: 15
cdr3_aa: CASSRMAGENTEAFF
cdr3_nt: TGCGCCAGCAGCCGAATGGCAGGAGAGAACACTGAAGCTTTCTTT

d_call: TRBD1
clone_size: NA
j_call: TRBJ2-7
v_call: TRBV9
cdr3_length: 14
cdr3_aa: CASSRGTGGYEQYF
cdr3_nt: TGTGCCAGCAGCCGGGGGACAGGGGGCTACGAGCAGTACTTC

d_call: NA
clone_size: NA
j_call: TRBJ2-1
v_call: TRBV10-1
cdr3_length: 14
cdr3_aa: CASSGGSGYNEQFF
cdr3_nt: TGCGCCAGCAGTGGGGGTTCGGGCTACAATGAGCAGTTCTTC

d_call: NA
clone_size: once
j_call: TRBJ2-1
v_call: TRBV6-5
cdr3_length: 14
cdr3_aa: CASRRTGSNNEQFF
cdr3_nt: TGTGCCAGCAGGCGCACCGGGAGCAACAATGAGCAGTTCTTC

d_call: TRBD1
clone_size: few
j_call: TRBJ1-2
v_call: TRBV5-4
cdr3_length: 13
cdr3_aa: CASSPDRAGGYTF
cdr3_nt: TGTGCCAGCAGCCCAGACAGGGCCGGTGGCTACACCTTC

d_call: NA
clone_size: few
j_call: TRBJ2-1
v_call: TRBV5-8
cdr3_length: 14
cdr3_aa: CASSLGPDYNEQFF
cdr3_nt: TGTGCCAGCAGCTTGGGACCGGACTACAATGAGCAGTTCTTC

d_call: NA
clone_size: NA
j_call: TRBJ2-7
v_call: TRBV5-4
cdr3_length: 13
cdr3_aa: CASSLVGADEQYF
cdr3_nt: TGTGCCAGCAGCTTGGTAGGGGCCGACGAGCAGTACTTC

d_call: NA
clone_size: NA
j_call: TRBJ2-1
v_call: TRBV5-1
cdr3_length: 16
cdr3_aa: CASSLEAFSSYNEQFF
cdr3_nt: TGCGCCAGCAGCTTGGAGGCATTCAGCTCCTACAATGAGCAGTTCTTC

d_call: TRBD1
clone_size: once
j_call: TRBJ1-4
v_call: TRBV28
cdr3_length: 13
cdr3_aa: CASASGGNEKLFF
cdr3_nt: TGTGCCAGCGCCTCAGGGGGAAATGAAAAACTGTTTTTT

d_call: TRBD2
clone_size: NA
j_call: TRBJ2-1
v_call: TRBV18
cdr3_length: 14
cdr3_aa: CASSRTEAGGPRFF
cdr3_nt: TGTGCCAGCTCACGAACCGAAGCGGGAGGGCCTCGGTTCTTC

d_call: NA
clone_size: NA
j_call: TRBJ1-1
v_call: TRBV29-1
cdr3_length: 13
cdr3_aa: CSVGDTQNTEAFF
cdr3_nt: TGCAGCGTTGGGGACACTCAAAACACTGAAGCTTTCTTT

d_call: NA
clone_size: NA
j_call: TRBJ1-3
v_call: TRBV6-6
cdr3_length: 15
cdr3_aa: CASDLGGDSGNTIYF
cdr3_nt: TGTGCCAGCGACCTCGGGGGTGACTCTGGAAACACCATATATTTT

d_call: NA
clone_size: NA
j_call: TRBJ2-7
v_call: TRBV5-1
cdr3_length: 15
cdr3_aa: CASSLTTSRGSEQYF
cdr3_nt: TGCGCCAGCAGCTTGACGACCTCTAGAGGGTCCGAGCAGTACTTC

d_call: NA
clone_size: few
j_call: TRBJ1-1
v_call: TRBV5-1
cdr3_length: 13
cdr3_aa: CASSRNLNTEAFF
cdr3_nt: TGCGCCAGCAGCCGTAACTTGAACACTGAAGCTTTCTTT

d_call: TRBD1
clone_size: NA
j_call: TRBJ1-1
v_call: TRBV5-5
cdr3_length: 14
cdr3_aa: CASSFGQGRTEAFF
cdr3_nt: TGTGCCAGCAGCTTTGGACAGGGGCGGACTGAAGCTTTCTTT

d_call: NA
clone_size: NA
j_call: TRBJ2-5
v_call: TRBV28
cdr3_length: 14
cdr3_aa: CASSSRGGTETQYF
cdr3_nt: TGTGCCAGCAGTTCTCGGGGAGGAACAGAGACCCAGTACTTC

d_call: TRBD2
clone_size: NA
j_call: TRBJ2-2
v_call: TRBV19
cdr3_length: 15
cdr3_aa: CASSTASGVTGELFF
cdr3_nt: TGTGCCAGTAGTACGGCTAGCGGCGTCACCGGGGAGCTGTTTTTT

d_call: NA
clone_size: NA
j_call: TRBJ1-1
v_call: TRBV6-5
cdr3_length: 14
cdr3_aa: CASSYWGLDTEAFF
cdr3_nt: TGTGCCAGCAGTTACTGGGGGCTTGACACTGAAGCTTTCTTT

d_call: TRBD2
clone_size: few
j_call: TRBJ2-2
v_call: TRBV7-6
cdr3_length: 16
cdr3_aa: CASSSNSGTNTGELFF
cdr3_nt: TGTGCCAGCAGCTCCAATAGCGGGACGAACACCGGGGAGCTGTTTTTT